These 2 T cell receptor beta chains came from one sample sequenced in a study of T cell responses to AZD1222 COVID-19 vaccine. Profiling relied on immunoSEQ multiplex PCR, and the TCRdb table lists in-frame clones only, not all of them. The sample includes 55,000 to 65,000 clones, about 85% of them seen just once. This sample comprised peripheral blood, obtained on day 0 of AZD1222 vaccination. The source of these receptors is an adult in good health.

The rearrangement joins TRBV5-4 to TRBJ1-1; perhaps TRBD1 as D (5 bases). Trimming removed 3 bases at V and 5 bases at J, with 23 bases between. CDR1 and CDR2 from the germline V gene are SGHNT and YYREEE (reference sequence). This CDR3 has 17 amino acids. CDR3 in amino acids: CASSSNPLGGVRTEAFF. The CDR3 nucleotides read TGTGCCAGCAGCTCGAACCCCCTTGGGGGTGTGAGAACTGAAGCTTTCTTT.

This chain connects TRBV29-1 to TRBJ1-2; TRBD1 is a possible D gene (5 bases). V shed 6 bases and J shed 0 bases, with 8 bases lying between them. This CDR3 is 12 amino acids long. Germline V gives CDR1 SQVTM, CDR2 ANQGSEA. The CDR3 nucleotides are TGCAGCGTCGACAGCACTAACTATGGCTACACCTTC. Translation: CSVDSTNYGYTF.